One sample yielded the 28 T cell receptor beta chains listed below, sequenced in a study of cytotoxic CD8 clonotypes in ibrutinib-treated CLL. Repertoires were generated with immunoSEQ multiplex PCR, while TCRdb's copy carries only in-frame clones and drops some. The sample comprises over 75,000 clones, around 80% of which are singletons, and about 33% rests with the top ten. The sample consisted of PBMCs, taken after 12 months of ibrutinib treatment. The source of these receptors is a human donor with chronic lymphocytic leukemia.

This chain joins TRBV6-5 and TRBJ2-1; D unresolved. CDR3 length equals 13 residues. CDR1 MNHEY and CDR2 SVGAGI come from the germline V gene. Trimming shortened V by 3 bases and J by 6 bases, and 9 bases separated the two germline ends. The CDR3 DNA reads TGTGCCAGCAGTTATCGGGCCAGCAATGAGCAGTTCTTC. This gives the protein CASSYRASNEQFF.

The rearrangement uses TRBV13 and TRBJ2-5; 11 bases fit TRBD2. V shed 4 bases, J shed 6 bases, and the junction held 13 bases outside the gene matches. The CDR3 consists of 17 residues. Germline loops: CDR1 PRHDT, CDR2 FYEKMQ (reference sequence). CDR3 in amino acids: CASSSKQGLAVSQTQYF. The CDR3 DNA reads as TGTGCCAGCAGCTCGAAGCAGGGACTAGCGGTCTCCCAGACCCAGTACTTC.

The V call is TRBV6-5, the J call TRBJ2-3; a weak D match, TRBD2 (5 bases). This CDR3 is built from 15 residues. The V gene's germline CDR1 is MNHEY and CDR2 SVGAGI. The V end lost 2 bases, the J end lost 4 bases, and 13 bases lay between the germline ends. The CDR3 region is CASSYRGWGSDTQYF. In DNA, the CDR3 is TGTGCCAGCAGTTACCGGGGATGGGGATCAGATACGCAGTATTTT.

The DNA for the CDR3 is TGCGCCAGCAGCCAGCTACAGGGCACAGATACGCAGTATTTT. Residues: CASSQLQGTDTQYF. The gene calls are TRBV4-1 and TRBJ2-3, with a tentative D call TRBD1 (5 bases). Trimming pared 3 bases from V and 1 base from J, leaving 8 bases between. The CDR3 is made up of 14 amino acids. Germline-derived CDR1 and CDR2 are MGHRA and YSYEKL.

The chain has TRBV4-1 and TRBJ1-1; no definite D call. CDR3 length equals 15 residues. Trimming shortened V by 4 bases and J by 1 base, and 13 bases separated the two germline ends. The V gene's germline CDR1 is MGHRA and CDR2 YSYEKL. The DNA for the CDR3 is TGCGCCAGCAGCCCCTCGCGCGGCGGGAACACTGAAGCTTTCTTT. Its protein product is CASSPSRGGNTEAFF.

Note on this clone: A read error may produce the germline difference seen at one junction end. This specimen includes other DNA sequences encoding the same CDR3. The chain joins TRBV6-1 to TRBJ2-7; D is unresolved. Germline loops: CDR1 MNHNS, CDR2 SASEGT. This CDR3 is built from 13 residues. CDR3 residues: CASSEGGVYEQYF. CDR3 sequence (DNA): TGTGCCAGCAGTGAAGGTGGGGTCTACGAACAGTACTTC.

The CDR3 DNA is TGTGCCAGCAGCCGGACCGTCAGGGAGACCCAGTACTTC. Translated, it gives CASSRTVRETQYF. The V and J genes are TRBV6-5 and TRBJ2-5, with unresolved D. Trimming took 6 bases from V and 5 from J, leaving 13 bases between them. Per germline, CDR1 MNHEY and CDR2 SVGAGI. There are 13 residues in the CDR3.

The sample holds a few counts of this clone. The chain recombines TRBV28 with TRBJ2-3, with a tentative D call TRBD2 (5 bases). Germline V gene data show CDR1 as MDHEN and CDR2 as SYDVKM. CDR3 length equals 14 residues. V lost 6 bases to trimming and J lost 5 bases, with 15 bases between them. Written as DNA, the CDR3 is TGTGCCAGCAGAAGGGAGAACGGGATAGATACGCAGTATTTT. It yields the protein CASRRENGIDTQYF.

The CDR3 loop is CASSLEGTGNSPLHF. The DNA for the CDR3 is TGTGCCAGCAGCTTAGAGGGGACAGGTAATTCACCCCTCCACTTT. This chain connects TRBV7-3 to TRBJ1-6; 8 positions match TRBD1. V lost 2 bases to trimming and J lost 6 bases; unmatched junction nucleotides: 3. Germline V gives CDR1 SGHTA, CDR2 FQGTGA. This CDR3 contains 15 residues.

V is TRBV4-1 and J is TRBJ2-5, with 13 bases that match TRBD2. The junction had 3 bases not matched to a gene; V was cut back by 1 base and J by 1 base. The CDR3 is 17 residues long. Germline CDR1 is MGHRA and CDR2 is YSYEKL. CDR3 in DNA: TGCGCCAGCAGCCAAGCTGGGACTAGCGGGGCCCAAGAGACCCAGTACTTC. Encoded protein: CASSQAGTSGAQETQYF.

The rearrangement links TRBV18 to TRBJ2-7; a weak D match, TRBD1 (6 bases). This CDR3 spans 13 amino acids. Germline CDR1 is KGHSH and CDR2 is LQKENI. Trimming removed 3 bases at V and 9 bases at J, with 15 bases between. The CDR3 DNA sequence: TGTGCCAGCTCACCGGCAATTGGGGGCCTGCAGTACTTC. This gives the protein CASSPAIGGLQYF.

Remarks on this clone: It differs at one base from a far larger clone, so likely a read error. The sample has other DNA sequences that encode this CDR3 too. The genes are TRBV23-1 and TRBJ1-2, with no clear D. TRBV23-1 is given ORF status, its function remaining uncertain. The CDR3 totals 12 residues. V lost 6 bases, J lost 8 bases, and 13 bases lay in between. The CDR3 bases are TGCGCCAGCAGCCAAGATTCAGAAGGCTACACCTTC. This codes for CASSQDSEGYTF.

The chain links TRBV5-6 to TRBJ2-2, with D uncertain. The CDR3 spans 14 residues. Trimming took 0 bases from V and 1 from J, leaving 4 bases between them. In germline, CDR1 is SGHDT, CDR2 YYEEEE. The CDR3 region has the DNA TGTGCCAGCAGCTTGGGACGGAACACCGGGGAGCTGTTTTTT. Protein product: CASSLGRNTGELFF.

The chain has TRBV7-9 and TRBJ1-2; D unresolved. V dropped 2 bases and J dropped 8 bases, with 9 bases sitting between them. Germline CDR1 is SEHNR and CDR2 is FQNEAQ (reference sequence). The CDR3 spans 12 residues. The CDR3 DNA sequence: TGTGCCAGCAGCTTACCCGGAATAGGCTACACCTTC. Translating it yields CASSLPGIGYTF.

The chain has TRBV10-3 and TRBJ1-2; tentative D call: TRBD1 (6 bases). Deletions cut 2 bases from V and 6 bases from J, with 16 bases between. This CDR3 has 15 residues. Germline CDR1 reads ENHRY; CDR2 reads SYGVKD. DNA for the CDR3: TGTGCCATCAGTGAGGAAGCCGTAACAGGGAATGGCTACACCTTC. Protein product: CAISEEAVTGNGYTF.

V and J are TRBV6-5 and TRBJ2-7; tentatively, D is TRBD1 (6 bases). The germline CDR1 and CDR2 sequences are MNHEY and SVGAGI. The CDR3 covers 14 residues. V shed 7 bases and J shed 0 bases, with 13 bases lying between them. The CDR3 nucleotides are TGTGCCAGCACTACAGGGAAGAGCTCCTACGAGCAGTACTTC. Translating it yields CASTTGKSSYEQYF.

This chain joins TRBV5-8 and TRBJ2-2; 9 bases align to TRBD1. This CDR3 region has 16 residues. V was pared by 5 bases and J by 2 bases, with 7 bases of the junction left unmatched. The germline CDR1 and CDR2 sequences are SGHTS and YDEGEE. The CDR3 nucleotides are TGTGCCAGCAGAAAAGGGGACAGGGCAAACACCGGGGAGCTGTTTTTT. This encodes CASRKGDRANTGELFF.

The CDR3 region has the DNA TGTGCCAGCAGTGCAATGGGGGGGTCTGAAAAACTGTTTTTT. It is translated as CASSAMGGSEKLFF. This chain links TRBV27 with TRBJ1-4, with D perhaps matching TRBD1 (5 bases). The germline V and J ends were trimmed by 5 bases and 7 bases, with 14 bases remaining between them. The CDR3 loop spans 14 amino acids. Germline V gives CDR1 MNHEY, CDR2 SMNVEV (reference sequence).

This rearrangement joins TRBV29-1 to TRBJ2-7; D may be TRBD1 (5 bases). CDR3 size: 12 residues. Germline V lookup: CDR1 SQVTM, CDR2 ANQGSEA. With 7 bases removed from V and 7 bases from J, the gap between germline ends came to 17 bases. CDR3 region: CSAEGQGWEQYF. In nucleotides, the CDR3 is TGCAGCGCCGAAGGGCAGGGATGGGAGCAGTACTTC.

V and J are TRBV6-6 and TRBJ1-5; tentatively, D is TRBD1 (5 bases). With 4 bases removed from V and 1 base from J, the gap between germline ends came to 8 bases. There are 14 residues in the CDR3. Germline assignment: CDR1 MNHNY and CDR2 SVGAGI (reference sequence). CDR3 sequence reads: CASSSRDSNQPQHF. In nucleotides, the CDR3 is TGTGCCAGCAGTTCCCGGGACAGCAATCAGCCCCAGCATTTT.

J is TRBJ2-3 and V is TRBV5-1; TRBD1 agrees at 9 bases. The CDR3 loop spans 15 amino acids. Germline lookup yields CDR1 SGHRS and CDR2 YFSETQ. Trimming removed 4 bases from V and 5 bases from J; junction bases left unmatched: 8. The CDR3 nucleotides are TGCGCCAGCAGCCCCTGGACAGGGGAGGGAGATACGCAGTATTTT. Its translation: CASSPWTGEGDTQYF.

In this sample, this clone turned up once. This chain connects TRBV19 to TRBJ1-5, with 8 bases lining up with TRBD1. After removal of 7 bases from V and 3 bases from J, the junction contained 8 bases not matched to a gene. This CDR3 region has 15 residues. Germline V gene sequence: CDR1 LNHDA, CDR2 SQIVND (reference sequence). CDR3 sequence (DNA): TGTGCCAGTACCTGGACAGGGAATAACAATCAGCCCCAGCATTTT. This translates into CASTWTGNNNQPQHF. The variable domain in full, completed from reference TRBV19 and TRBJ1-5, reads DGGITQSPKYLFRKEGQNVTLSCEQNLNHDAMYWYRQDPGQGLRLIYYSQIVNDFQKGDIAEGYSVSREKKESFPLTVTSAQKNPTAFYLCASTWTGNNNQPQHFGDGTRLSIL.

The CDR3 DNA reads as TGTGCCAGCAGCACCCAGGCGGGGGTGGGGACTGAAGCTTTCTTT. Amino acids: CASSTQAGVGTEAFF. The chain couples TRBV13 to TRBJ1-1, with a tentative D call TRBD1 (5 bases). V lost 5 bases and J 5 bases, leaving 18 bases between the germline ends. The germline V gene encodes CDR1 PRHDT and CDR2 FYEKMQ (reference sequence). The CDR3 runs 15 residues.

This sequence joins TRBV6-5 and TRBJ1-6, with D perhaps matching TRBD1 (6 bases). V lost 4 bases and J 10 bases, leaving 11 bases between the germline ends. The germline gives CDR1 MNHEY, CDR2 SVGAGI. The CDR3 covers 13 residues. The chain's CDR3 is CASSSGQNSPLHF. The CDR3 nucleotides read TGTGCCAGCAGTTCTGGACAGAACTCACCCCTCCACTTT.

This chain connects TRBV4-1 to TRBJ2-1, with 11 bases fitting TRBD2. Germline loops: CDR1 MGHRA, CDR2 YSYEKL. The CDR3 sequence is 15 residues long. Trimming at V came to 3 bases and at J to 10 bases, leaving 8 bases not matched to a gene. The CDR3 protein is CASSHVTSGNREQFF. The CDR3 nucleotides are TGCGCCAGCAGCCACGTGACTAGCGGGAATAGGGAGCAGTTCTTC.

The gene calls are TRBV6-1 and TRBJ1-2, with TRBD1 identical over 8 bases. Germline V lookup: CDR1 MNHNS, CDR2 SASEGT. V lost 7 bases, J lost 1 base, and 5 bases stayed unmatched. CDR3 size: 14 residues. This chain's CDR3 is CASTGQGFNYGYTF. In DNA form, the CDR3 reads TGTGCCAGCACCGGACAGGGTTTTAACTATGGCTACACCTTC.

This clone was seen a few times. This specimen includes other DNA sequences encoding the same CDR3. CDR3 region: CASSLDTGYGYTF. CDR3 in DNA: TGCGCCAGCAGCTTGGACACAGGGTATGGCTACACCTTC. V gene TRBV5-1 combines with J gene TRBJ1-2; D is perhaps TRBD1 (6 bases). The germline gives CDR1 SGHRS, CDR2 YFSETQ. This CDR3 is built from 13 residues. With 0 bases removed from V and 5 bases from J, the gap between germline ends came to 8 bases. Drawing the rest from reference TRBV5-1 and TRBJ1-2, the complete variable domain is KAGVTQTPRYLIKTRGQQVTLSCSPISGHRSVSWYQQTPGQGLQFLFEYFSETQRNKGNFPGRFSGRQFSNSRSEMNVSTLELGDSALYLCASSLDTGYGYTFGSGTRLTVV.

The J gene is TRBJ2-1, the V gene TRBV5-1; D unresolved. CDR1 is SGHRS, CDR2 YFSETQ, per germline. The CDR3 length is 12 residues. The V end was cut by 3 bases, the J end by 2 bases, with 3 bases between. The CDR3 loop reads CASSSTYNEQFF. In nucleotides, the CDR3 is TGCGCCAGCAGCTCTACCTACAATGAGCAGTTCTTC.